Shown below are 28 T cell receptor beta chains from a single sample sequenced in a study of cytomegalovirus exposure and HLA in healthy donors. Use of 60 Vbeta and 13 Jbeta primers characterized the PCR. TCRdb's table, derived via immunoSEQ multiplex PCR, lists solely in-frame clones and lacks some. The table records around 130,000 clones, about three fifths of them present only once. The sample comprised PBMCs. The source is a woman in her forties in good health and CMV-seropositive.

Worth noting for this clone: At one of its ends the junction is not consistent with the germline gene, which may arise from a read error. The chain has TRBV7-9 and TRBJ1-4, with D tentatively TRBD1 (5 bases). Germline CDR1 and CDR2: SEHNR and FQNEAQ (reference sequence). The CDR3 is 12 amino acids. The CDR3 nucleotides are TGTTCCAGCAGCCCTGGGACTGGGGCTCTGTTTTTT. This sequence encodes CSSSPGTGALFF.

This clone was seen more than once but under ten times. The rearrangement uses TRBV7-3 and TRBJ2-1, with TRBD2 matching over 13 bases. The CDR3 is made up of 16 amino acids. Germline V gene sequence: CDR1 SGHTA, CDR2 FQGTGA. Losses at the gene ends were 1 base for V and 6 bases for J; bases not matched to a gene: 3. The CDR3 sequence: CASSLIGLAGVNEQFF. The DNA of the CDR3 is TGTGCCAGCAGCTTAATAGGACTAGCGGGGGTCAATGAGCAGTTCTTC.

The chain links TRBV5-1 to TRBJ1-1, with TRBD1 matching 7 bases. CDR3 length equals 14 residues. Germline CDR1 is SGHRS and CDR2 is YFSETQ. J was trimmed by 1 base and V by 4 bases; bases with no gene match: 4. CDR3 nucleotide sequence: TGCGCCAGCAGCCAGGACAGGTCGAACACTGAAGCTTTCTTT. Residues: CASSQDRSNTEAFF.

This sequence joins TRBV6-1 and TRBJ2-7, with a possible D match to TRBD1 (5 bases). V gave up 7 bases and J gave up 1 base, with 11 bases separating them. The germline V gene encodes CDR1 MNHNS and CDR2 SASEGT. CDR3 length: 13 amino acids. The CDR3 coding sequence is TGTGCCAGCAACCTCGACAGATCCTACGAGCAGTACTTC. It codes for CASNLDRSYEQYF.

This clone was recorded a few times. This chain connects TRBV4-2 to TRBJ2-5; the match to TRBD2 covers 7 bases. The CDR3 contains 18 residues. V trimming: 3 bases; J trimming: 3 bases; junction bases outside the gene matches: 16. Germline V gene data show CDR1 as LGHNA and CDR2 as YNFKEQ. CDR3 protein: CASSQEGRTSGTKETQYF. Written as DNA, the CDR3 is TGTGCCAGCAGCCAGGAAGGTCGTACCAGCGGGACTAAAGAGACCCAGTACTTC.

The rearrangement links TRBV5-1 to TRBJ2-7, with TRBD1 matching over 7 bases. The CDR3 length is 16 residues. Germline CDR1 is SGHRS and CDR2 is YFSETQ. V lost 0 bases, J lost 2 bases, and 8 bases stayed unmatched. CDR3 sequence reads: CASSLARDRKTYEQYF. As DNA, the CDR3 is TGCGCCAGCAGCTTGGCCCGGGACAGAAAAACCTACGAGCAGTACTTC. Together with reference TRBV5-1 and TRBJ2-7, the CDR3 gives the full variable domain: KAGVTQTPRYLIKTRGQQVTLSCSPISGHRSVSWYQQTPGQGLQFLFEYFSETQRNKGNFPGRFSGRQFSNSRSEMNVSTLELGDSALYLCASSLARDRKTYEQYFGPGTRLTVT.

Concerning this clone: Germline is not matched at one junction end, which may reflect a read error. The chain is built from TRBV5-1 and TRBJ1-2; 7 bases match TRBD1. Germline V gene lookup returns CDR1 SGHRS and CDR2 YFSETQ. The CDR3 totals 13 residues. In nucleotides, the CDR3 is TGCGCCAGCAGCCTCGGGACAGCCTATGGCTACCCCTTC. Translating it yields CASSLGTAYGYPF.

The chain combines TRBV7-6 with TRBJ2-1; a possible D gene is TRBD1 (5 bases). This CDR3 is built from 15 residues. Germline V gene sequence: CDR1 SGHVS, CDR2 FNYEAQ. Trimming left V 3 bases short and J 5 bases short, with 14 bases between. CDR3 sequence (DNA): TGTGCCAGCAGCTTGGGGCCAGGTAAACACAATGAGCAGTTCTTC. It is translated as CASSLGPGKHNEQFF.

The rearrangement joins TRBV6-1 to TRBJ2-5; TRBD2 is a possible D gene (5 bases). This CDR3 spans 13 amino acids. V was cut by 5 bases and J by 1 base, with 8 bases left in between. Germline V gives CDR1 MNHNS, CDR2 SASEGT. In nucleotides, the CDR3 is TGTGCCAGCAGTCCGGGGATCCAAGAGACCCAGTACTTC. Residues: CASSPGIQETQYF.

As concerns this clone: A far larger clone is off by one base, so a read error is likely. Other DNA sequences within the sample encode an identical CDR3. The gene calls are TRBV6-1 and TRBJ1-5; possible D gene TRBD1, 6 bases. V was shortened by 6 bases and J by 15 bases, with 18 bases between the two germline ends. The CDR3 covers 12 residues. Germline V gives CDR1 MNHNS, CDR2 SASEGT. CDR3 protein: CASSEPRGTSHF. The CDR3 DNA reads TGTGCCAGCAGCGAACCCAGGGGTACATCGCATTTT.

The genes are TRBV6-6 and TRBJ2-3; TRBD2 aligns across 13 bases. Looked up from germline, CDR1 is MNHNY and CDR2 is SVGAGI (reference sequence). With V trimmed by 6 bases and J by 1 base, 4 bases remained unmatched. The CDR3 covers 16 residues. CDR3 protein: CASSRLAGGGTDTQYF. The CDR3 region has the DNA TGTGCCAGCAGCCGACTAGCGGGGGGTGGCACAGATACGCAGTATTTT.

The chain recombines TRBV5-1 with TRBJ2-7; TRBD1 might be the D (6 bases). Germline lookup yields CDR1 SGHRS and CDR2 YFSETQ. This CDR3 region has 15 residues. Trimming took off 4 bases at V and 5 bases at J, with 19 bases between the two ends. The CDR3 sequence: CASSEQPVTGNEQYF. In DNA, the CDR3 is TGCGCCAGCAGCGAACAGCCCGTCACAGGGAACGAGCAGTACTTC.

This chain links TRBV18 with TRBJ2-1; 10 bases align to TRBD1. This CDR3 spans 15 amino acids. Trimming cost V 3 bases and J 3 bases; bases outside gene matches: 2. Germline lookup yields CDR1 KGHSH and CDR2 LQKENI. Written as DNA, the CDR3 is TGTGCCAGCTCACCTGGGACAGGGGTCTACAATGAGCAGTTCTTC. Its translation: CASSPGTGVYNEQFF.

This CDR3 is CASSIGVRDTERETQYF. As DNA, the CDR3 is TGTGCCAGTAGTATCGGGGTAAGGGACACCGAAAGGGAGACCCAGTACTTC. This chain links TRBV19 with TRBJ2-5, with D maybe TRBD1 (6 bases). V lost 3 bases, J lost 5 bases, and 22 bases lay in between. From germline, CDR1 is LNHDA and CDR2 SQIVND (reference sequence). This CDR3 spans 17 amino acids.

This clone was found a few times. The CDR3 region is CASSVGGTGGYEQYF. The CDR3 DNA sequence: TGTGCCAGCAGCGTAGGCGGGACAGGGGGGTACGAGCAGTACTTC. This sequence joins TRBV9 and TRBJ2-7; TRBD1 agrees at 11 bases. This CDR3 contains 15 residues. Germline loops: CDR1 SGDLS, CDR2 YYNGEE. With 0 bases clipped from V and 4 bases from J, the junction kept 3 bases outside the gene matches.

CDR3 sequence: CASSQGTSGRNTDTQYF. The CDR3 DNA reads TGTGCCAGCAGCCAAGGGACTAGCGGGAGGAATACAGATACGCAGTATTTT. The J gene is TRBJ2-3, the V gene TRBV5-4, with TRBD2 matching over 15 bases. The CDR3 is made up of 17 amino acids. The V gene's germline CDR1 is SGHNT and CDR2 YYREEE (reference sequence). Trimming removed 4 bases from V and 3 bases from J; junction bases left unmatched: 6.

The rearrangement uses TRBV19 and TRBJ2-7, with 7 positions matching TRBD2. The CDR3 contains 14 residues. With 4 bases clipped from V and 2 bases from J, the junction kept 5 bases outside the gene matches. Germline lookup yields CDR1 LNHDA and CDR2 SQIVND (reference sequence). The CDR3 protein is CASSTPGGAYEQYF. CDR3 nucleotides: TGTGCCAGTAGTACCCCGGGGGGAGCCTACGAGCAGTACTTC.

The rearrangement joins TRBV19 to TRBJ1-1; D is perhaps TRBD1 (5 bases). Germline CDR1 is LNHDA and CDR2 is SQIVND (reference sequence). The length of the CDR3 is 16 residues. Trimming cost V 4 bases and J 0 bases, with 15 bases left between them. CDR3 sequence: CASSTAGRSMNTEAFF. CDR3 bases: TGTGCCAGTAGTACCGCAGGGAGGAGTATGAACACTGAAGCTTTCTTT.

This clone was recorded only once. The chain uses TRBV13 and TRBJ1-1, with TRBD1 as a possible D gene (6 bases). This CDR3 spans 15 amino acids. Germline V gene lookup returns CDR1 PRHDT and CDR2 FYEKMQ (reference sequence). The V and J ends lost 1 base and 1 base respectively, with 10 bases between them. The CDR3 loop reads CASSLATTGNTEAFF. The CDR3 nucleotides are TGTGCCAGCAGCTTAGCGACGACAGGGAACACTGAAGCTTTCTTT.

The chain couples TRBV7-9 to TRBJ2-5; the match to TRBD1 covers 8 bases. Near its end, the DNA agrees better with TRBJ2-7, so the J call may be wrong. From germline, CDR1 is SEHNR and CDR2 FQNEAQ (reference sequence). The CDR3 has 14 amino acids. The DNA of the CDR3 is TGTGCCAGCAGCGTGGGCCAGGGGGCTACCGAGCAGTACTTC. This encodes CASSVGQGATEQYF.

The rearrangement uses TRBV9 and TRBJ1-1; tentative D call: TRBD1 (6 bases). The CDR3 runs 12 residues. V was pared by 5 bases and J by 8 bases, with 13 bases between. Per the germline V gene, CDR1 is SGDLS and CDR2 is YYNGEE. The chain's CDR3 is CASRGLQGEAFF. The CDR3 DNA follows: TGTGCCAGCAGGGGATTACAGGGAGAAGCTTTCTTT.

This clone is a singleton in its sample. V is TRBV7-6 and J is TRBJ2-3; D remains ambiguous. V lost 1 base, J lost 5 bases, and 13 bases lay in between. The CDR3 runs 15 residues. Germline V lookup: CDR1 SGHVS, CDR2 FNYEAQ. CDR3 sequence: CASSLDTNSGDTQYF. Written as DNA, the CDR3 is TGTGCCAGCAGCTTAGATACCAACTCAGGAGATACGCAGTATTTT. The whole variable domain, remainder taken from reference TRBV7-6 and TRBJ2-3, is GAGVSQSPRYKVTKRGQDVALRCDPISGHVSLYWYRQALGQGPEFLTYFNYEAQQDKSGLPNDRFSAERPEGSISTLTIQRTEQRDSAMYRCASSLDTNSGDTQYFGPGTRLTVL.

This clone was found a few times. The gene calls are TRBV10-3 and TRBJ2-7; perhaps TRBD2 as D (5 bases). The CDR3 is 13 amino acids. The germline gives CDR1 ENHRY, CDR2 SYGVKD. Trimming cost V 6 bases and J 7 bases, with 16 bases left between them. Written as DNA, the CDR3 is TGTGCCATCAGGAGGACGGACTTTGGGGAGCAGTACTTC. This codes for CAIRRTDFGEQYF.

The CDR3 nucleotides are TGTGCCAGCACCATCGCCTTTCGAGGCGAGCAGTTCTTC. Its protein is CASTIAFRGEQFF. This chain joins TRBV11-2 and TRBJ2-1; no definite D call. Germline V gives CDR1 SGHAT, CDR2 FQNNGV. The ends were cut back, 7 bases at V and 10 bases at J, with 17 bases in the middle. The CDR3 is made up of 13 amino acids.

This clone was seen a single time. This chain uses TRBV10-2 with TRBJ2-7; 7 bases are shared with TRBD2. The germline CDR1 and CDR2 sequences are WSHSY and SAAADI. This CDR3 comprises 12 residues. Trimming removed 5 bases from V and 3 bases from J; junction bases left unmatched: 1. The CDR3 region has the DNA TGCGCCAGCAGTTCTAGCGGCTACGAGCAGTACTTC. Translated: CASSSSGYEQYF.

The rearrangement uses TRBV15 and TRBJ2-7, with TRBD1 matching over 7 bases. The CDR3 is made up of 16 amino acids. The V and J ends lost 0 bases and 0 bases, in that order; junction bases with no gene match: 5. The germline gives CDR1 LNHNV, CDR2 YYDKDF (reference sequence). In nucleotides, the CDR3 is TGTGCCACCAGCAGAGATGGGACAGCCTCCTCCTACGAGCAGTACTTC. Translation gives CATSRDGTASSYEQYF.

A remark on this clone: Relative to the germline gene, one junction end is altered; a read error may explain this. The CDR3 sequence: CAGSVATGTYEKLFF. CDR3 DNA: TGTGCCGGCAGCGTAGCGACAGGAACCTATGAAAAACTGTTTTTT. This chain uses TRBV9 with TRBJ1-4; possible D gene TRBD1, 6 bases. The V gene's germline CDR1 is SGDLS and CDR2 YYNGEE. The CDR3 totals 15 residues.

The rearrangement uses TRBV15 and TRBJ2-2; the match to TRBD1 covers 7 bases. Germline V lookup: CDR1 LNHNV, CDR2 YYDKDF (reference sequence). The junction had 6 bases not matched to a gene; V was cut back by 5 bases and J by 3 bases. The CDR3 consists of 15 residues. CDR3 in amino acids: CATSAGQEHTGELFF. The CDR3 nucleotides are TGTGCCACCAGCGCCGGACAGGAGCACACCGGGGAGCTGTTTTTT.